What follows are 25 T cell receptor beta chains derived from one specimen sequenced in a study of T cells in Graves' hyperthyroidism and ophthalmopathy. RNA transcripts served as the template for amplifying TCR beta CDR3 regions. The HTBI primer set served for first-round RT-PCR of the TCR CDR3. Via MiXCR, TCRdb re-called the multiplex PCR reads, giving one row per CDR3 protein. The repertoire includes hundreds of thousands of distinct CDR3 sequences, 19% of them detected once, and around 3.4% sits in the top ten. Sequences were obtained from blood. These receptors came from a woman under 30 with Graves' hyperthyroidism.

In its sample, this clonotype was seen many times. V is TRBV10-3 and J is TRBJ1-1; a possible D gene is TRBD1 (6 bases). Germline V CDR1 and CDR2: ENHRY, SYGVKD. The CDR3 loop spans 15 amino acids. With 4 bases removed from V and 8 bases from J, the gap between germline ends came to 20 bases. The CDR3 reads CAISGDLTGSPEAFF. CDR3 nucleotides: TGTGCCATCAGTGGAGATTTAACAGGGTCTCCCGAAGCTTTCTTT.

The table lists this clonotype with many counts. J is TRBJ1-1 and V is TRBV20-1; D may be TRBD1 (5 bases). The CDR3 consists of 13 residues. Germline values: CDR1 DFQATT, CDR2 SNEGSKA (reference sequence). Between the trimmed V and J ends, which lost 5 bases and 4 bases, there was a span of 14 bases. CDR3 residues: CSAWGEESTEAFF. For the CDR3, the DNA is TGCAGTGCTTGGGGCGAGGAAAGCACTGAAGCTTTCTTT.

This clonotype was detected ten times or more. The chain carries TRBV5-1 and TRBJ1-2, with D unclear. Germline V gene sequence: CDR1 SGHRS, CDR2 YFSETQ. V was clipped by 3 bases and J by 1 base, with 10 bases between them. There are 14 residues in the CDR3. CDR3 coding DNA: TGCGCCAGCAGCTCCCCGGGATTTAACTATGGCTACACCTTC. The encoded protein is CASSSPGFNYGYTF.

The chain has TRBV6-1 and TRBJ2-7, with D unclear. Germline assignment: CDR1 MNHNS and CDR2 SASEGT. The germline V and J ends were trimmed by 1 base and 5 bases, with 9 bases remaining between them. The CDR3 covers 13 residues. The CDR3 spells CASSEGHSDEQYF. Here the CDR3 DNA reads TGTGCCAGCAGTGAAGGGCACTCGGACGAGCAGTACTTC.

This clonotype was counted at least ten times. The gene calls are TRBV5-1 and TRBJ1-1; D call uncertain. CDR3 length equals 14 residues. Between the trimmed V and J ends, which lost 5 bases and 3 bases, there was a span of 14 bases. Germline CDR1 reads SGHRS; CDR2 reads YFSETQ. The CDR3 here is CASSHPGVDTEAFF. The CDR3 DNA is TGCGCCAGCAGTCATCCTGGGGTCGACACTGAAGCTTTCTTT.

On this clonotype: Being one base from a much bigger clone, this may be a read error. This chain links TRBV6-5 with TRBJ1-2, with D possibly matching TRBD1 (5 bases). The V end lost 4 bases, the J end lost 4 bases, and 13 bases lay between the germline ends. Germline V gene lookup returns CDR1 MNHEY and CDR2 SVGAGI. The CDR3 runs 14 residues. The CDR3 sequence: CASSSGGMVYGYTF. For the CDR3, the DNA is TGTGCCAGCAGTTCGGGGGGGATGGTCTATGGCTACACCTTC.

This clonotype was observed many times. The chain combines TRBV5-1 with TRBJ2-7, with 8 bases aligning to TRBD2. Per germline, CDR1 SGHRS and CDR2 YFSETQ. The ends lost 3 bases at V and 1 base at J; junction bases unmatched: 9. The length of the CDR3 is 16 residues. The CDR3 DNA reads TGCGCCAGCAGCTATGGACGGGAGGGCCTTTCCTACGAGCAGTACTTC. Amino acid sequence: CASSYGREGLSYEQYF. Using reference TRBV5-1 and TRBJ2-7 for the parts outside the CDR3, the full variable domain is KAGVTQTPRYLIKTRGQQVTLSCSPISGHRSVSWYQQTPGQGLQFLFEYFSETQRNKGNFPGRFSGRQFSNSRSEMNVSTLELGDSALYLCASSYGREGLSYEQYFGPGTRLTVT.

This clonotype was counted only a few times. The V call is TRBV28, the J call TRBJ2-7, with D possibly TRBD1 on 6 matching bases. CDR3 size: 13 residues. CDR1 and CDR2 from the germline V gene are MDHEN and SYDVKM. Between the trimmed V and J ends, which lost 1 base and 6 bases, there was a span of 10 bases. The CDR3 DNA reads TGTGCCAGCAGTTTATACAGGGTCGTCGAGCAGTACGTC. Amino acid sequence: CASSLYRVVEQYV.

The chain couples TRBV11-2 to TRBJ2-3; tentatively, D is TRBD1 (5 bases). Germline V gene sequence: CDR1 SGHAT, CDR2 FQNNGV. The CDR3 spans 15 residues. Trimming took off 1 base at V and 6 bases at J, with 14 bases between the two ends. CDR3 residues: CASSLGGSGADTQYF. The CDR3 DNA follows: TGTGCCAGCAGCTTAGGGGGTAGTGGGGCGGATACGCAGTATTTT.

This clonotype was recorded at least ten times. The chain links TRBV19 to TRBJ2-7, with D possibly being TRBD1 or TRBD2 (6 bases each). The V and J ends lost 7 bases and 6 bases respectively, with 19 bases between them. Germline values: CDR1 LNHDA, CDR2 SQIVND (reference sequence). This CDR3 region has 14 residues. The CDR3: CASTQTTGAGEQYF. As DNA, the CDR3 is TGTGCCAGTACCCAAACGACAGGAGCGGGCGAGCAGTACTTC. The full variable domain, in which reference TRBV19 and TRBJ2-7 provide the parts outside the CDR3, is DGGITQSPKYLFRKEGQNVTLSCEQNLNHDAMYWYRQDPGQGLRLIYYSQIVNDFQKGDIAEGYSVSREKKESFPLTVTSAQKNPTAFYLCASTQTTGAGEQYFGPGTRLTVT.

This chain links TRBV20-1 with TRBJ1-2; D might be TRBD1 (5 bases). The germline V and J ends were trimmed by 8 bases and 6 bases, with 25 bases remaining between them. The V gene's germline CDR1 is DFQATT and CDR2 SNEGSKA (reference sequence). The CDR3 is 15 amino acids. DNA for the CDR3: TGCAGTCCCAGAGAGGGGTATAGTGCTCCCAATGGCTACACCTTC. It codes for CSPREGYSAPNGYTF.

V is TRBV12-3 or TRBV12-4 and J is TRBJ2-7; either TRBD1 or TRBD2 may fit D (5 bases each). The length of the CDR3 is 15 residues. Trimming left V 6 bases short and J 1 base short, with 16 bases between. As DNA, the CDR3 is TGTGCCAGCAGCCAAGATCTGGGGGTTTCCTACGAGCAGTACTTC. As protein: CASSQDLGVSYEQYF.

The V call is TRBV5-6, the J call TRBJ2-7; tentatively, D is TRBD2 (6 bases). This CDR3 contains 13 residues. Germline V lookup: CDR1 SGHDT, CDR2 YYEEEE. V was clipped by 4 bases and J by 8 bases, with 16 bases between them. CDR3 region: CASSLARGEKQYF. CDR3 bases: TGTGCCAGCAGCCTAGCGCGCGGGGAAAAGCAGTACTTC.

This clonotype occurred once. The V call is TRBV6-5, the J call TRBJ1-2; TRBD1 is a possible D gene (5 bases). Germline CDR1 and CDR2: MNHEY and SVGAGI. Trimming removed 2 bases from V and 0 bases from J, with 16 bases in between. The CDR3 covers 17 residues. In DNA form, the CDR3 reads TGTGCCAGCAGTTACGTCGGGGGAGGGTTTACTAACTATGGCTACACCTTC. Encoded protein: CASSYVGGGFTNYGYTF.

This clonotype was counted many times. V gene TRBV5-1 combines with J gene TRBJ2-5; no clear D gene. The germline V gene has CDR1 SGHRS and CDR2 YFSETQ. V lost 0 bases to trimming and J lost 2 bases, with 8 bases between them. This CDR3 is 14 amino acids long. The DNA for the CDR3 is TGCGCCAGCAGCTTGGCGTCAGAACAAGAGACCCAGTACTTC. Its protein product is CASSLASEQETQYF.

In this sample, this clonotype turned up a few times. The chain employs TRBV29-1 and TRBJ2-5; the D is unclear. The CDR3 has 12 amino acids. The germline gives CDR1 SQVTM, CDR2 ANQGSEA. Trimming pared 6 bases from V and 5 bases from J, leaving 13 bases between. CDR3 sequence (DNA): TGCAGCGTCGGGTCCCTGAAGGAGACCCAGTACTTC. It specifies CSVGSLKETQYF.

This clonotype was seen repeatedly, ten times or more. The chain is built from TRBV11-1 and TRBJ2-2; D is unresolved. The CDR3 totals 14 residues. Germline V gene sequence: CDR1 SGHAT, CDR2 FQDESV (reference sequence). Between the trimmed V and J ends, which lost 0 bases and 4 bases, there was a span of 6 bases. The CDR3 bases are TGTGCCAGCAGCTTAGCGGGGTCCACCGGGGAGCTGTTTTTT. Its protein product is CASSLAGSTGELFF.

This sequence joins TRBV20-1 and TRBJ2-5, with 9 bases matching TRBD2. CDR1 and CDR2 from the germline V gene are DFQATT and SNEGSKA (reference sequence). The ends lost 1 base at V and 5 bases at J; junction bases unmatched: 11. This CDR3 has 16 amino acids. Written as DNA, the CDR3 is TGCAGTGCTAGAGTATGGAGCGGGGGGCTCAGGGAGACCCAGTACTTC. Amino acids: CSARVWSGGLRETQYF.

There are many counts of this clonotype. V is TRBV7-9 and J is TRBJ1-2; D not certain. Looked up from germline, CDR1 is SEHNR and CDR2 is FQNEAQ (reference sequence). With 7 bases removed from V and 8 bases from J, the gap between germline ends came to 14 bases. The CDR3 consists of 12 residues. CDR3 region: CASTATLIGYTF. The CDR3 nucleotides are TGTGCCAGCACGGCCACCTTGATCGGCTACACCTTC.

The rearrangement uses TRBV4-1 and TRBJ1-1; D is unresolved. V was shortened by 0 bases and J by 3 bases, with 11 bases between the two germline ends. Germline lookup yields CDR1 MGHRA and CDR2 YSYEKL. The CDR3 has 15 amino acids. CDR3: CASSQDSIRDTEAFF. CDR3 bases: TGCGCCAGCAGCCAAGACTCCATCCGGGACACTGAAGCTTTCTTT.

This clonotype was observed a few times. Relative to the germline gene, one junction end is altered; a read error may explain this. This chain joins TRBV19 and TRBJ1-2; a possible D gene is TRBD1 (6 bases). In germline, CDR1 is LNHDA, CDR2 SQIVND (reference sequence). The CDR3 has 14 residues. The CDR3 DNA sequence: TGTGCCTGTAGTATTTCGACAGGCGTGTATGGCTACACCTTC. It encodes CACSISTGVYGYTF. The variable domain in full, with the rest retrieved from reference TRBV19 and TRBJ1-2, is DGGITQSPKYLFRKEGQNVTLSCEQNLNHDAMYWYRQDPGQGLRLIYYSQIVNDFQKGDIAEGYSVSREKKESFPLTVTSAQKNPTAFYLCACSISTGVYGYTFGSGTRLTVV.

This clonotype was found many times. The CDR3 DNA sequence: TGCGCCAGCATGACCTTAGGACAGGCGTTAACCTACGAGCAGTACTTC. Translated, it gives CASMTLGQALTYEQYF. V and J are TRBV10-2 and TRBJ2-7; 7 bases map to TRBD1. Unmatched junction bases numbered 14, after V lost 7 bases and J lost 2 bases. This CDR3 has 16 residues. Germline lookup yields CDR1 WSHSY and CDR2 SAAADI.

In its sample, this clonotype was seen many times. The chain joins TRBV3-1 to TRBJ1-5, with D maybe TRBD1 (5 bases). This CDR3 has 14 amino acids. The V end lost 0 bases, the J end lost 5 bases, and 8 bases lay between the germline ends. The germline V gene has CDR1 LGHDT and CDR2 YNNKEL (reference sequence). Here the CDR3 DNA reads TGTGCCAGCAGCCAAGAAACAGGATATCAGCCCCAGCATTTT. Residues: CASSQETGYQPQHF.

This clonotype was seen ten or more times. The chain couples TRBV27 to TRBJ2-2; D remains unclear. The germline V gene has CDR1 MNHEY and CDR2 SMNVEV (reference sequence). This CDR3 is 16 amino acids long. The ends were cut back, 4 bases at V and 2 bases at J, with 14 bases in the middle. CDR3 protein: CASSSARLLNTGELFF. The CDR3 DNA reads TGTGCCAGCAGTTCGGCGAGACTGCTAAACACCGGGGAGCTGTTTTTT.

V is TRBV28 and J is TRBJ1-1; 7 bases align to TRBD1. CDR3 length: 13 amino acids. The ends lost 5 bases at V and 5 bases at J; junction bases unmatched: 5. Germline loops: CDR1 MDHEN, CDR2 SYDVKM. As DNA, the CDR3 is TGTGCCAGCAGTACAAAACAGGGGACTGAAGCTTTCTTT. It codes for CASSTKQGTEAFF. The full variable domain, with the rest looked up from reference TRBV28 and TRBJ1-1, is DVKVTQSSRYLVKRTGEKVFLECVQDMDHENMFWYRQDPGLGLRLIYFSYDVKMKEKGDIPEGYSVSREKKERFSLILESASTNQTSMYLCASSTKQGTEAFFGQGTRLTVV.